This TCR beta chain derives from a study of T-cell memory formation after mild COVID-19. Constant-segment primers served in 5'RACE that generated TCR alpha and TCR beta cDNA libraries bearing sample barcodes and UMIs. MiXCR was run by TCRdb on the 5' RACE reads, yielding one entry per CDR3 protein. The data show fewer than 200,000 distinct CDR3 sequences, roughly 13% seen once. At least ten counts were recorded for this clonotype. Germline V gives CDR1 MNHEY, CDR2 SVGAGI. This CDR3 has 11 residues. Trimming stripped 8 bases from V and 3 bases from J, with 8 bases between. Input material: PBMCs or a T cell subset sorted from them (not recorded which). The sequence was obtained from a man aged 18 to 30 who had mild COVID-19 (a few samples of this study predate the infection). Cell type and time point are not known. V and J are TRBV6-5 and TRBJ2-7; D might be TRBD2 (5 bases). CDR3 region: CASRGGYEQYF. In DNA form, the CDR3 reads TGTGCCAGCCGCGGAGGCTACGAGCAGTACTTC.